The T cell receptor (beta chain) under discussion was sequenced for a study of shared clonotypes between healthy human individuals. Selected positively for CCR7 and CD45RO-negative, naive CD8 cells excluded terminally differentiated effector memory CD45RA+ cells. Only Caucasian adults living in Nashville, Tennessee made up the donor group. A note on this clone: Its antigen is not identified. The sample contains more than one DNA sequence encoding this CDR3.

Per the study methods: Junction-only immunoSEQ sequences carried no quality scores, so filtering differed. Measured with immunoSEQ multiplex PCR; TCRdb has only the in-frame clones, and not every one. D and trimming come from the DNA, and the V and J calls and clone size come from that table. The sample has 2 million or so clones, just under 95% seen once. Overall study results and limits: The sole specimen, blood, was sampled, and tissue repertoires likely differ.

Sequenced: naive CD8+ T cells sorted from blood. This TCR was recovered from a man aged 18 to 29 in good health.

CDR3 sequence: CASSPTGGEQYF. The CDR3 DNA reads TGTGCCAGCAGTCCTACAGGGGGCGAGCAGTACTTC. This chain joins TRBV27 and TRBJ2-7; 8 nucleotides agree with TRBD1. The germline gives CDR1 MNHEY, CDR2 SMNVEV (reference sequence). Losses at the gene ends were 5 bases for V and 6 bases for J; bases not matched to a gene: 3. This CDR3 is 12 amino acids long.